This T cell receptor (beta chain) was identified in a study of CD4 T cells in relation to SARS-CoV-2 and coronaviruses. Study-wide background: TCR beta CDR3s were sequenced after roughly 10-day antigen culture of PBMCs.

As regards this clone: The antigen remains undetermined.

Sequencing used immunoSEQ multiplex PCR; TCRdb keeps in-frame clones, though not all of them. The repertoire consists of roughly 20,000 clones, with about three quarters occurring once and the leading ten covering about 16%. Broader study findings: About 64% of donors had memory CD4+ clonotypes crossrecognizing SARS-CoV-2 and common cold coronavirus spike.

The unexposed donors gave CD4+ T cells in about 2010-2019, prior to COVID-19. The cells were cultured for less than twelve days before CD4+ T cells were isolated. Unexposed-donor CD4+ T cells were probed with SARS-CoV-2 S/N and four cold-coronavirus spikes, cells permitting. Cultures received half-medium IL-2 refreshes on days 3 and 7. Sample: CD4+ T cells from PBMCs, cultured in vitro. The TCR sequence derives from a human donor in good health.

CDR3 nucleotide sequence: TGTGCCAGCAGCTCTAAGGTTGACACTGAAGCTTTCTTT. Amino acids: CASSSKVDTEAFF. The chain is built from TRBV5-4 and TRBJ1-1; D unclear. The CDR3 is 13 amino acids. Trimming removed 3 bases at V and 3 bases at J, with 9 bases between. The V gene's germline CDR1 is SGHNT and CDR2 YYREEE (reference sequence).